The table lists the clone carrying this T cell receptor beta chain with a count of one. These data belong to a study of cytomegalovirus exposure and HLA in healthy donors. PCR was performed using 60 Vbeta and 13 Jbeta primers. Repertoires were generated with immunoSEQ multiplex PCR, while TCRdb's copy carries only in-frame clones and drops some. The sample yields approximately 89,000 clones, 81% seen once. Germline lookup yields CDR1 MDHEN and CDR2 SYDVKM. The CDR3 is 16 residues long. V was cut by 6 bases and J by 0 bases, with 18 bases left in between. The material sequenced was PBMCs. The chain carries TRBV28 and TRBJ2-7, with a weak D call TRBD2 (6 bases). This receptor was identified in a human donor in good health. The CDR3 DNA is TGTGCCAGCAGGCTAAACCCCCACGGGAGCTCCTACGAGCAGTACTTC. This translates into CASRLNPHGSSYEQYF.